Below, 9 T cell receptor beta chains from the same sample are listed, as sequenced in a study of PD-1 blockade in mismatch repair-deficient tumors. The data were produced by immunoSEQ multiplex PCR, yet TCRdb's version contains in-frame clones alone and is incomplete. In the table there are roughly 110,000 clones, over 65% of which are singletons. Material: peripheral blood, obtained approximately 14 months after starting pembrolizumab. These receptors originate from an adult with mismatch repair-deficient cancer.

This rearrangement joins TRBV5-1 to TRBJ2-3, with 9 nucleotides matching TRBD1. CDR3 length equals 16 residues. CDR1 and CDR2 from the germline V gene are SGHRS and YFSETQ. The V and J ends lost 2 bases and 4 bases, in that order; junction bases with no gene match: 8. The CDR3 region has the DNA TGCGCCAGCAGCTTAGGACCGGGACAGGGAGCAGATACGCAGTATTTT. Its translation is CASSLGPGQGADTQYF. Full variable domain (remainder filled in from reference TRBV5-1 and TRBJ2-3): KAGVTQTPRYLIKTRGQQVTLSCSPISGHRSVSWYQQTPGQGLQFLFEYFSETQRNKGNFPGRFSGRQFSNSRSEMNVSTLELGDSALYLCASSLGPGQGADTQYFGPGTRLTVL.

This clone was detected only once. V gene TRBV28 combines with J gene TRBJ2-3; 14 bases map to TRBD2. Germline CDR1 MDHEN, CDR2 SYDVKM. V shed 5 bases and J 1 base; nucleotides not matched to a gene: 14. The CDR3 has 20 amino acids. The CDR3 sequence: CASSPRLAGGFSLGTDTQYF. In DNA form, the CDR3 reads TGTGCCAGCAGTCCCAGACTAGCGGGAGGGTTTTCGTTGGGCACAGATACGCAGTATTTT. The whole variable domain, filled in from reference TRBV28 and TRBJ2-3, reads DVKVTQSSRYLVKRTGEKVFLECVQDMDHENMFWYRQDPGLGLRLIYFSYDVKMKEKGDIPEGYSVSREKKERFSLILESASTNQTSMYLCASSPRLAGGFSLGTDTQYFGPGTRLTVL.

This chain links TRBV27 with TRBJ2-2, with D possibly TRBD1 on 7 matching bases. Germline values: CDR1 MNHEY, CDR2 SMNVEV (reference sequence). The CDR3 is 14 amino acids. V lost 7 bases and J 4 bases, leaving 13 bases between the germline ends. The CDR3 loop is CASNRQGGTGELFF. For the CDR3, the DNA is TGTGCCAGCAACCGCCAGGGGGGCACCGGGGAGCTGTTTTTT.

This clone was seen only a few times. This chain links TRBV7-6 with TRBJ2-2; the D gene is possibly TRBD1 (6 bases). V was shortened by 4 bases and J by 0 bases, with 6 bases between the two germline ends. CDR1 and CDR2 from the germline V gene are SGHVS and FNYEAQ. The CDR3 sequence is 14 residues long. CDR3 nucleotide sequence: TGTGCCAGCAGCTGGACAGCGAACACCGGGGAGCTGTTTTTT. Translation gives CASSWTANTGELFF.

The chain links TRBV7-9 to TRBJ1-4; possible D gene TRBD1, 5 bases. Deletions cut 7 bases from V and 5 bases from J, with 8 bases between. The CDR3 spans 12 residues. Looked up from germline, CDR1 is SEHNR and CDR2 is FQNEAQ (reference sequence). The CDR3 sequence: CASTRVNEKLFF. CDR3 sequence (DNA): TGTGCCAGCACCAGGGTAAATGAAAAACTGTTTTTT.

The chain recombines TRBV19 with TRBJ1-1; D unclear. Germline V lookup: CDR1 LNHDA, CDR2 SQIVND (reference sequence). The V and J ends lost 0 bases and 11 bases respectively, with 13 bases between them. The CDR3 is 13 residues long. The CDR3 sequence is CASSIDLRLGAFF. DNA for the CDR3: TGTGCCAGTAGTATAGATTTACGACTTGGGGCTTTCTTT.

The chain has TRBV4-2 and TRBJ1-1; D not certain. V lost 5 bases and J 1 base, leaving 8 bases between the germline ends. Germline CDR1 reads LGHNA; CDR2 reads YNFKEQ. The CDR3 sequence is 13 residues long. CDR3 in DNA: TGTGCCAGCAGCTTGGATGGGAACACTGAAGCTTTCTTT. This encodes CASSLDGNTEAFF.

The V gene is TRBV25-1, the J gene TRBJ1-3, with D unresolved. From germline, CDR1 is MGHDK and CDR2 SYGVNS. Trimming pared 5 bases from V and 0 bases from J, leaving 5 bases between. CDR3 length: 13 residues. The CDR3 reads CASSSTSGNTIYF. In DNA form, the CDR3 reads TGTGCCAGCAGTTCCACCTCTGGAAACACCATATATTTT.

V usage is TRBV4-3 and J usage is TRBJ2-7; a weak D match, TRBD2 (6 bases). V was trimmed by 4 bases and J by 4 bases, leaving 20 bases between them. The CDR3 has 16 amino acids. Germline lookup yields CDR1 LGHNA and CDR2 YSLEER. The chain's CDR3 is CASSRGPGLQPYEQYF. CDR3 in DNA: TGCGCCAGCAGCCGTGGGCCGGGACTTCAACCTTACGAGCAGTACTTC.